The 12 T cell receptor beta chains reported below all come from one sample, sequenced in a study of blood T cell repertoires in COVID-19. The assay was immunoSEQ multiplex PCR, and TCRdb's table has in-frame clones only and misses some. The top ten hold approximately 2% of the sample, which has roughly 260,000 clones, roughly 88% seen once. Sequenced sample: PBMCs or T cells enriched from blood (not recorded which). The receptors here all came from a woman aged 45-60 years who had recovered from COVID-19.

The chain is built from TRBV2 and TRBJ1-2, with D perhaps TRBD1 (5 bases). Deletions cut 8 bases from V and 1 base from J, with 11 bases between. This CDR3 is 13 amino acids long. Germline values: CDR1 SNHLY, CDR2 FYNNEI. CDR3 DNA sequence: TGTGCCAGCGAATCGGGGGATAACTATGGCTACACCTTC. This translates into CASESGDNYGYTF.

This clone was observed a few times. The V and J genes are TRBV28 and TRBJ1-1; TRBD1 might be the D (6 bases). Trimming removed 5 bases at V and 4 bases at J, with 20 bases between. Germline CDR1 is MDHEN and CDR2 is SYDVKM. This CDR3 has 16 residues. CDR3 residues: CASSLRAGGAGTEAFF. CDR3 bases: TGTGCCAGCAGTCTACGGGCTGGGGGGGCCGGCACTGAAGCTTTCTTT. The full variable domain, in which reference TRBV28 and TRBJ1-1 provide the parts outside the CDR3, is DVKVTQSSRYLVKRTGEKVFLECVQDMDHENMFWYRQDPGLGLRLIYFSYDVKMKEKGDIPEGYSVSREKKERFSLILESASTNQTSMYLCASSLRAGGAGTEAFFGQGTRLTVV.

V and J are TRBV28 and TRBJ1-1, with TRBD1 as a possible D gene (5 bases). The V gene's germline CDR1 is MDHEN and CDR2 SYDVKM. The V end lost 6 bases, the J end lost 0 bases, and 11 bases lay between the germline ends. This CDR3 is 14 amino acids long. CDR3 in DNA: TGTGCCAGCAGAAAGGGACTCATGAACACTGAAGCTTTCTTT. Its translation: CASRKGLMNTEAFF.

The rearrangement joins TRBV9 to TRBJ1-1; 7 nucleotides align to TRBD1. This CDR3 has 15 residues. V lost 4 bases and J lost 5; bases outside the gene matches: 11. Germline CDR1 and CDR2: SGDLS and YYNGEE. This CDR3 reads CASSPQGIGKTEAFF. CDR3 DNA: TGTGCCAGCAGCCCACAGGGGATCGGCAAGACTGAAGCTTTCTTT.

There are a few counts of this clone. V and J are TRBV5-1 and TRBJ1-4, with TRBD1 matching 7 bases. The germline V gene has CDR1 SGHRS and CDR2 YFSETQ. CDR3 length equals 13 residues. V shed 1 base, J shed 7 bases, and the junction held 1 base outside the gene matches. CDR3 coding DNA: TGCGCCAGCAGCTTGCAGGGGGGTGAAAAACTGTTTTTT. The encoded protein is CASSLQGGEKLFF.

V and J are TRBV6-5 and TRBJ2-7, with 7 bases aligning to TRBD1. This CDR3 has 14 residues. Germline CDR1 reads MNHEY; CDR2 reads SVGAGI. Trimming removed 6 bases from V and 3 bases from J; junction bases left unmatched: 8. CDR3 DNA: TGTGCCAGCAGCATTCCCGGGACAGTCTACGAGCAGTACTTC. Amino acids: CASSIPGTVYEQYF.

The chain employs TRBV4-2 and TRBJ2-3, with TRBD2 matching 12 bases. V shed 0 bases and J 4 bases; nucleotides not matched to a gene: 11. CDR1 and CDR2 (germline): LGHNA, YNFKEQ. The CDR3 has 19 residues. The CDR3 DNA is TGTGCCAGCAGCCAAGAGGAACGACCTGGACTAGCGGGACCAGATACGCAGTATTTT. Translated, it gives CASSQEERPGLAGPDTQYF.

This sequence joins TRBV5-6 and TRBJ1-4; D not certain. This CDR3 spans 14 amino acids. The germline gives CDR1 SGHDT, CDR2 YYEEEE. Trimming shortened V by 4 bases and J by 6 bases, and 13 bases separated the two germline ends. The CDR3 protein is CASSPHSKDEKLFF. The CDR3 nucleotides are TGTGCCAGCAGCCCCCATAGTAAAGATGAAAAACTGTTTTTT.

The gene calls are TRBV7-9 and TRBJ2-3; 9 positions match TRBD2. The CDR3 has 15 residues. With 1 base clipped from V and 6 bases from J, the junction kept 5 bases outside the gene matches. Germline V gives CDR1 SEHNR, CDR2 FQNEAQ (reference sequence). The CDR3 protein is CASSLVGGLADTQYF. CDR3 sequence (DNA): TGTGCCAGCAGCTTAGTAGGAGGACTAGCGGATACGCAGTATTTT.

This chain connects TRBV28 to TRBJ1-5; 9 bases are shared with TRBD1. This CDR3 has 15 amino acids. Germline loops: CDR1 MDHEN, CDR2 SYDVKM. Trimming took 5 bases from V and 6 from J; bases not matched to a gene: 8. CDR3 nucleotides: TGTGCCAGCAGTCGGGGACAGGGAGATCGTCAGCCCCAGCATTTT. Encoded protein: CASSRGQGDRQPQHF. The full variable domain, its missing parts supplied by reference TRBV28 and TRBJ1-5, is DVKVTQSSRYLVKRTGEKVFLECVQDMDHENMFWYRQDPGLGLRLIYFSYDVKMKEKGDIPEGYSVSREKKERFSLILESASTNQTSMYLCASSRGQGDRQPQHFGDGTRLSIL.

This rearrangement joins TRBV12-3 or TRBV12-4 to TRBJ1-1; D ambiguous. With 4 bases removed from V and 4 bases from J, the gap between germline ends came to 7 bases. The length of the CDR3 is 12 residues. In DNA form, the CDR3 reads TGTGCCAGCAGTTACTATGTCACTGAAGCTTTCTTT. It encodes CASSYYVTEAFF.

The CDR3 protein is CASSESQGTGGPPQYF. DNA for the CDR3: TGTGCCAGCAGTGAATCTCAAGGGACAGGGGGCCCCCCCCAGTACTTC. This chain uses TRBV2 with TRBJ2-5; 12 nucleotides agree with TRBD1. This CDR3 spans 16 amino acids. The V gene end was trimmed by 2 bases and the J gene end by 9 bases; junction bases not matched to a gene: 10. Germline CDR1 is SNHLY and CDR2 is FYNNEI.